A selection of T cell receptor beta chains follows, all from one sample in a study of blood T cells in healthy people across ages. A single record per CDR3 protein comes from TCRdb applying MiXCR to the 5' RACE reads. The repertoire includes hundreds of thousands of distinct CDR3 sequences, 40% to 65% of them detected once, and about 13% sits in the top ten. Sequenced sample: blood. The receptors originated from a woman of 80 years or more in good health. CDR3s leave out the opening cysteine and the closing phenylalanine or tryptophan.

CDR3aa	v_gene	len	j_gene
SARARENSPLH	TRBV20-1	11	TRBJ1-6
SAAPSGRGETQY	TRBV20-1	12	TRBJ2-5
SVESYSGSGDEQF	TRBV29-1	13	TRBJ2-1
ASSLRPTTSGANVLT	TRBV27	15	TRBJ2-6
ASSLLASEQF	TRBV12-3/TRBV12-4	10	TRBJ2-1
ASSPGPYGQPQH	TRBV6-4	12	TRBJ1-5
ASSASQGRTGNTIY	TRBV25-1	14	TRBJ1-3
ATPRTAATTSYNEQF	TRBV24-1	15	TRBJ2-1
ASSQESVHEQY	TRBV4-1	11	-
ASSQESDSALNTEAF	TRBV4-1	15	TRBJ1-1
ASSFQNRAEKLF	TRBV5-1	12	TRBJ1-4
SAKRPGQGARSSNQPQH	TRBV20-1	17	TRBJ1-5
ASRPSGFTDTQY	TRBV6-2/TRBV6-3	12	TRBJ2-3
ASSLVGQGVTGEPF	TRBV28	14	TRBJ2-2
SASTAGQTQY	TRBV20-1	10	-
ASMRLAGYEQY	TRBV12-3/TRBV12-4	11	TRBJ2-7
ASSPGTGRNIQY	TRBV6-6	12	TRBJ2-4
ASSHRTGVQAKNIQY	TRBV6-1	15	TRBJ2-4
ASSLEGSYGQF	TRBV5-1	11	TRBJ2-1
ASSPLRMGRGSYEQY	TRBV28	15	TRBJ2-7
SARVTPWERGRSTQY	TRBV20-1	15	TRBJ2-3
SATRGSYGYT	TRBV20-1	10	TRBJ1-2
SAKQGDGSPLHFGNGTRTDTQY	TRBV20-1	22	TRBJ2-3
ASSPRISGRFYEQY	TRBV18	14	TRBJ2-7
SVGSGRTNEQF	TRBV29-1	11	TRBJ2-1
SVERKRGGSYNEQF	TRBV29-1	14	TRBJ2-1
ASSQVPLTSGRIYEQY	TRBV4-1	16	TRBJ2-7
ASSLGQGFPSPLH	TRBV12-3/TRBV12-4	13	TRBJ1-6
ASLANLAGVRGTQY	TRBV7-2	14	TRBJ2-3
ASSLYSSVNNEQF	TRBV7-2	13	TRBJ2-1
ASSVELAYNEQF	TRBV5-1	12	TRBJ2-1
ASRNRVVNTEAF	TRBV6-5	12	TRBJ1-1
ASSLVGSGGLNTQY	TRBV11-3	14	TRBJ2-3
ASSPAGGKNIQY	TRBV4-3	12	TRBJ2-4
ASSQIRGQTYEQY	TRBV14	13	TRBJ2-7
ASSTLAVPADTQY	TRBV2	13	TRBJ2-3
ASNRGWKETQY	TRBV5-1	11	TRBJ2-5
ASSFSPPFSYNEQF	TRBV12-3/TRBV12-4	14	TRBJ2-1
ASSKAGPFDTQY	TRBV5-4	12	TRBJ2-3